These 16 T cell receptor beta chains came from one sample sequenced in a study of CD4 T cells in relation to SARS-CoV-2 and coronaviruses. Here immunoSEQ multiplex PCR was the method, and the copy in TCRdb shows in-frame clones only, minus some. The sample consists of 8,500 to 13,000 clones, approximately 87% of them appearing once. Input material: naive CD4+ T cells from PBMCs. This sample's subset: naive CD4+ T cells isolated by negative enrichment. The receptor set was obtained from an adult with COVID-19.

The chain couples TRBV6-2 or TRBV6-3 to TRBJ1-1; the D gene is possibly TRBD1 (6 bases). The length of the CDR3 is 14 residues. Germline CDR1 MNHEY, CDR2 SVGEGT. The V end was cut by 2 bases, the J end by 4 bases, with 11 bases between. The CDR3 loop is CASSYTQGGTEAFF. CDR3 nucleotides: TGTGCCAGCAGTTACACACAGGGAGGCACTGAAGCTTTCTTT.

The rearrangement uses TRBV6-4 and TRBJ2-2, with D tentatively TRBD2 (6 bases). The CDR3 extends over 15 amino acids. Germline V gives CDR1 MRHNA, CDR2 SNTAGT. With 5 bases removed from V and 0 bases from J, the gap between germline ends came to 10 bases. CDR3 residues: CASSREPSNTGELFF. Written as DNA, the CDR3 is TGTGCCAGCAGTCGGGAGCCGTCGAACACCGGGGAGCTGTTTTTT.

The gene calls are TRBV5-1 and TRBJ2-1; TRBD1 might be the D (5 bases). V dropped 2 bases and J dropped 0 bases, with 12 bases sitting between them. In germline, CDR1 is SGHRS, CDR2 YFSETQ. CDR3 size: 16 residues. The CDR3 DNA reads TGCGCCAGCAGCTTCCAGGGCAGGAGCTCCTACAATGAGCAGTTCTTC. Translation gives CASSFQGRSSYNEQFF. The full variable domain, its missing parts supplied by reference TRBV5-1 and TRBJ2-1, is KAGVTQTPRYLIKTRGQQVTLSCSPISGHRSVSWYQQTPGQGLQFLFEYFSETQRNKGNFPGRFSGRQFSNSRSEMNVSTLELGDSALYLCASSFQGRSSYNEQFFGPGTRLTVL.

V and J are TRBV7-2 and TRBJ1-3, with D perhaps TRBD1 (5 bases). The CDR3 covers 15 residues. V was shortened by 2 bases and J by 1 base, with 9 bases between the two germline ends. CDR1 is SGHTA and CDR2 is FQGNSA in the germline V gene. Here the CDR3 reads CASSLYGGSGNTIYF. In nucleotides, the CDR3 is TGTGCCAGCAGCTTATATGGGGGATCTGGAAACACCATATATTTT.

This clone was found a few times. The rearrangement links TRBV7-9 to TRBJ1-3, with 9 bases fitting TRBD1. This CDR3 region has 16 residues. The V segment lost 1 base and the J segment 6 bases; nucleotides outside the gene matches: 7. Germline V lookup: CDR1 SEHNR, CDR2 FQNEAQ (reference sequence). The CDR3 DNA sequence: TGTGCCAGCAGCTTAGGGGGACAGGGTTATTCAAACACCATATATTTT. Translation: CASSLGGQGYSNTIYF.

This clone was found a few times. The V call is TRBV28, the J call TRBJ1-2; D gene unclear. V was pared by 8 bases and J by 8 bases, with 15 bases between. The CDR3 runs to 12 residues. CDR1 is MDHEN and CDR2 is SYDVKM in the germline V gene. The CDR3 region is CASGSPLKGYTF. In DNA form, the CDR3 reads TGTGCCAGCGGGTCGCCGCTTAAGGGCTACACCTTC.

This sequence joins TRBV6-5 and TRBJ1-3, with 7 bases fitting TRBD1. Germline loops: CDR1 MNHEY, CDR2 SVGAGI. CDR3 length: 15 residues. V shed 0 bases, J shed 2 bases, and the junction held 1 base outside the gene matches. The CDR3 nucleotides read TGTGCCAGCAGTTACTCCCAGGGGGCTGGAAACACCATATATTTT. This sequence encodes CASSYSQGAGNTIYF.

The V and J genes are TRBV7-2 and TRBJ2-2; 8 bases are a match to TRBD1. V lost 4 bases and J lost 1; bases outside the gene matches: 2. Germline V gene lookup returns CDR1 SGHTA and CDR2 FQGNSA. The CDR3 covers 15 residues. This CDR3 is CASSSGQENTGELFF. In nucleotides, the CDR3 is TGTGCCAGCAGCTCGGGACAGGAGAACACCGGGGAGCTGTTTTTT.

This chain connects TRBV5-4 to TRBJ2-7; weak D call: TRBD2 (6 bases). The CDR3 covers 16 residues. V lost 4 bases and J lost 1, with 18 bases in between. Germline CDR1 reads SGHNT; CDR2 reads YYREEE (reference sequence). CDR3 residues: CASSPRSGGASYEQYF. CDR3 bases: TGTGCCAGCAGCCCGAGGTCAGGCGGGGCTTCCTACGAGCAGTACTTC.

This clone was detected a few times. The chain couples TRBV19 to TRBJ1-5, with 7 bases identical to TRBD1. V dropped 0 bases and J dropped 3; count of bases not matched to a gene: 11. Germline loops: CDR1 LNHDA, CDR2 SQIVND (reference sequence). There are 18 residues in the CDR3. CDR3 DNA: TGTGCCAGTAGTATAGATCGCGTGAGACAGGGATACAATCAGCCCCAGCATTTT. As protein: CASSIDRVRQGYNQPQHF.

V is TRBV19 and J is TRBJ1-5; D possibly corresponds to TRBD1 (6 bases). Germline values: CDR1 LNHDA, CDR2 SQIVND (reference sequence). The CDR3 covers 15 residues. V lost 6 bases, J lost 4 bases, and 16 bases lay in between. The CDR3 DNA follows: TGTGCCAGTAGGGGAGTGGGGGCTACAAATCAGCCCCAGCATTTT. Its translation is CASRGVGATNQPQHF.

The chain couples TRBV9 to TRBJ1-2, with D perhaps matching TRBD1 (5 bases). There are 12 residues in the CDR3. Germline V gene data show CDR1 as SGDLS and CDR2 as YYNGEE. Trimming shortened V by 7 bases and J by 5 bases, and 12 bases separated the two germline ends. CDR3 region: CASPQGVYGYTF. The CDR3 coding sequence is TGTGCCAGCCCCCAGGGTGTATATGGCTACACCTTC.

The chain has TRBV19 and TRBJ1-5; 7 nucleotides agree with TRBD1. V was clipped by 2 bases and J by 0 bases; unmatched bases: 4. CDR3 length equals 16 residues. The germline V gene has CDR1 LNHDA and CDR2 SQIVND (reference sequence). Written as DNA, the CDR3 is TGTGCCAGTAGTATAATGGGACAGACTAGCAATCAGCCCCAGCATTTT. It is translated as CASSIMGQTSNQPQHF.

This chain links TRBV27 with TRBJ2-1, with a tentative D call TRBD2 (6 bases). The CDR3 runs to 15 residues. CDR1 and CDR2 from the germline V gene are MNHEY and SMNVEV (reference sequence). V was trimmed by 8 bases and J by 4 bases, leaving 18 bases between them. The chain's CDR3 is CASASDSSVYNEQFF. The CDR3 DNA sequence: TGTGCCAGCGCGTCGGACTCTAGCGTGTACAATGAGCAGTTCTTC.

The V and J genes are TRBV30 and TRBJ2-7; D not resolved. There are 13 residues in the CDR3. CDR1 GTSNPN and CDR2 SVGIG come from the germline V gene (reference sequence). The V end lost 1 base, the J end lost 2 bases, and 9 bases lay between the germline ends. The CDR3 here is CAWSEPGAYEQYF. CDR3 nucleotide sequence: TGTGCCTGGAGTGAACCTGGGGCCTACGAGCAGTACTTC.

The chain joins TRBV6-5 to TRBJ1-3; D is perhaps TRBD1 (5 bases). Germline V gene lookup returns CDR1 MNHEY and CDR2 SVGAGI. This CDR3 is built from 13 residues. Trimming pared 7 bases from V and 3 bases from J, leaving 10 bases between. The CDR3 bases are TGTGCCAGCAAACCCGGGGGTGGAAACACCATATATTTT. Its translation: CASKPGGGNTIYF.